This TCR beta chain was identified in a study of blood T cell repertoires in COVID-19. This clone has only one observation. Profiled with immunoSEQ multiplex PCR; TCRdb holds only in-frame clones, not every one. This sample has about 160,000 clones, with roughly four fifths found just once. What was sequenced was peripheral blood. This clonotype was obtained from a human donor in a cohort sampled during active COVID-19.

The CDR3 region is CASSFGTTNTEAFF. The CDR3 region has the DNA TGCGCCAGCAGCTTTGGGACAACGAACACTGAAGCTTTCTTT. The chain is built from TRBV5-1 and TRBJ1-1; a possible D gene is TRBD1 (6 bases). There are 14 residues in the CDR3. Trimming left V 2 bases short and J 1 base short, with 9 bases between. Germline loops: CDR1 SGHRS, CDR2 YFSETQ.